Below, 17 T cell receptor beta chains from the same sample are listed, as sequenced in a study of human T cells and chemical hapten exposure. From the RACE reads, TCRdb called clonotypes with MiXCR, one entry per CDR3 protein. The repertoire holds about 45,000 distinct CDR3 sequences, with 4.3% as singletons. Noted time point: healthy volunteer bleed at 2 weeks. The study extracted total RNA from unfractionated whole blood. The specimen was whole blood. The origin of the receptors is a female donor in good health. Some clones in this sample may be carry-over from other donors' samples.

This clonotype appeared many times. This sequence joins TRBV7-9 and TRBJ2-3; D is possibly TRBD1 (6 bases). V lost 1 base and J 4 bases, leaving 12 bases between the germline ends. The CDR3 sequence is 15 residues long. Germline CDR1 is SEHNR and CDR2 is FQNEAQ (reference sequence). The CDR3 here is CASSLVLGAADTQYF. The CDR3 nucleotides are TGTGCCAGCAGCTTAGTGCTGGGGGCGGCAGATACGCAGTATTTT.

This clonotype has a handful of counts. This chain joins TRBV27 and TRBJ1-1; unclear D gene. V shed 7 bases and J shed 1 base, with 10 bases lying between them. The CDR3 loop spans 13 amino acids. Germline lookup yields CDR1 MNHEY and CDR2 SMNVEV (reference sequence). The CDR3 bases are TGTGCCAGCACCAAGGACGGGAACACTGAAGCTTTCTTT. This sequence encodes CASTKDGNTEAFF.

This clonotype was observed many times. The CDR3 coding sequence is TGTGCCAGCAGCCAAGATTCCCCGGGGGGGCTGGATGATGAGCAGTTCTTC. It translates to CASSQDSPGGLDDEQFF. The chain couples TRBV4-2 to TRBJ2-1, with 8 bases lining up with TRBD2. After removal of 0 bases from V and 8 bases from J, the junction contained 12 bases not matched to a gene. The CDR3 runs 17 residues. Germline assignment: CDR1 LGHNA and CDR2 YNFKEQ.

This clonotype showed up many times. The J gene is TRBJ1-1, the V gene TRBV18; D remains ambiguous. CDR3 size: 14 residues. CDR1 is KGHSH, CDR2 LQKENI, per germline. Between the trimmed V and J ends, which lost 1 base and 6 bases, there was a span of 12 bases. CDR3 sequence (DNA): TGTGCCAGCTCACCACGAGCGGCATACGCTGAAGCTTTCTTT. Translating gives CASSPRAAYAEAFF.

Ten or more counts support this clonotype. This chain links TRBV5-1 with TRBJ2-3; either TRBD1 or TRBD2 may fit D (6 bases each). Germline V lookup: CDR1 SGHRS, CDR2 YFSETQ. There are 18 residues in the CDR3. V dropped 0 bases and J dropped 0 bases, with 17 bases sitting between them. As DNA, the CDR3 is TGCGCCAGCAGCTTGGGGTCTTGGGGGGACACTAGCACAGATACGCAGTATTTT. This encodes CASSLGSWGDTSTDTQYF. Filled out from reference TRBV5-1 and TRBJ2-3, the complete variable domain reads KAGVTQTPRYLIKTRGQQVTLSCSPISGHRSVSWYQQTPGQGLQFLFEYFSETQRNKGNFPGRFSGRQFSNSRSEMNVSTLELGDSALYLCASSLGSWGDTSTDTQYFGPGTRLTVL.

This clonotype showed up just a few times. V and J are TRBV27 and TRBJ2-7; D gene ambiguous. The CDR3 is 14 amino acids. Trimming took off 2 bases at V and 1 base at J, with 9 bases between the two ends. Looked up from germline, CDR1 is MNHEY and CDR2 is SMNVEV (reference sequence). CDR3 residues: CASSLTPGSYEQYF. CDR3 in DNA: TGTGCCAGCAGTTTAACCCCCGGGTCCTACGAGCAGTACTTC.

This clonotype was counted a few times. V is TRBV19 and J is TRBJ1-6; D is unresolved. This CDR3 region has 14 residues. From germline, CDR1 is LNHDA and CDR2 SQIVND (reference sequence). Trimming pared 6 bases from V and 5 bases from J, leaving 11 bases between. The CDR3 nucleotides are TGTGCCAGTAGCCCCCTCCGGGATAATTCACCCCTCCACTTT. Translating it yields CASSPLRDNSPLHF.

This clonotype was seen ten or more times. The chain couples TRBV20-1 to TRBJ2-5; D is ambiguous. CDR1 and CDR2 from the germline V gene are DFQATT and SNEGSKA (reference sequence). V lost 4 bases and J lost 1, with 7 bases in between. The CDR3 has 12 residues. CDR3: CSAMASQETQYF. The CDR3 coding sequence is TGCAGTGCTATGGCTAGCCAAGAGACCCAGTACTTC.

There are many counts of this clonotype. The CDR3 loop is CSARSGEDTQYF. CDR3 sequence (DNA): TGCAGTGCTAGGAGCGGGGAAGATACGCAGTATTTT. This rearrangement joins TRBV20-1 to TRBJ2-3; 7 bases match TRBD2. V lost 3 bases to trimming and J lost 5 bases; unmatched junction nucleotides: 2. CDR3 length equals 12 residues. Germline CDR1 reads DFQATT; CDR2 reads SNEGSKA (reference sequence).

The table lists this clonotype with many counts. The chain links TRBV6-5 to TRBJ2-4; D is undetermined. CDR3 length: 13 amino acids. Per the germline V gene, CDR1 is MNHEY and CDR2 is SVGAGI. Deletions cut 0 bases from V and 14 bases from J, with 14 bases between. CDR3 residues: CASSYSTITAKYF. As DNA, the CDR3 is TGTGCCAGCAGTTACTCGACAATTACGGCTAAGTACTTC.

This clonotype came up many times. The rearrangement joins TRBV11-2 to TRBJ1-6; D call uncertain. This CDR3 has 13 amino acids. V shed 0 bases and J shed 7 bases, with 4 bases lying between them. CDR1 is SGHAT and CDR2 is FQNNGV in the germline V gene. The CDR3, as DNA: TGTGCCAGCAGCTTAGATCCAAATTCACCCCTCCACTTT. Translation gives CASSLDPNSPLHF.

This clonotype was found many times. The J gene is TRBJ2-3, the V gene TRBV5-1, with D possibly being TRBD2 (6 bases). V lost 8 bases to trimming and J lost 3 bases, with 16 bases between them. The length of the CDR3 is 14 residues. The germline V gene has CDR1 SGHRS and CDR2 YFSETQ. CDR3 coding DNA: TGCGCCAGTACCCCCGGTGGGGGGACAGATACGCAGTATTTT. It yields the protein CASTPGGGTDTQYF.

The V call is TRBV19, the J call TRBJ2-1, with D tentatively TRBD1 (5 bases). V lost 4 bases, J lost 3 bases, and 13 bases lay in between. This CDR3 contains 15 residues. Germline V lookup: CDR1 LNHDA, CDR2 SQIVND (reference sequence). DNA for the CDR3: TGTGCCAGTAGTACAATCCAGGGTAACTACAATGAGCAGTTCTTC. Its protein is CASSTIQGNYNEQFF.

Only a few counts were recorded for this clonotype. The chain is built from TRBV14 and TRBJ2-5; 14 bases fit TRBD2. This CDR3 is built from 17 residues. The V segment lost 4 bases and the J segment 1 base; nucleotides outside the gene matches: 5. Germline V gene sequence: CDR1 SGHDN, CDR2 FVKESK. The CDR3 nucleotides are TGTGCCAGCAGCCCGGGACTAGCGGGGGTACTCCAAGAGACCCAGTACTTC. It specifies CASSPGLAGVLQETQYF.

Ten or more counts support this clonotype. CDR3 region: CASSLGGGTEAFF. The CDR3 nucleotides are TGTGCCAGCAGCTTAGGAGGGGGCACTGAAGCTTTCTTT. The chain combines TRBV7-9 with TRBJ1-1, with a tentative D call TRBD1 (6 bases). Per the germline V gene, CDR1 is SEHNR and CDR2 is FQNEAQ (reference sequence). With 1 base removed from V and 4 bases from J, the gap between germline ends came to 7 bases. The CDR3 has 13 residues.

This clonotype has a count of ten or more. This sequence joins TRBV6-5 and TRBJ2-3; weak D call: TRBD1 (6 bases). The CDR3 length is 17 residues. Per germline, CDR1 MNHEY and CDR2 SVGAGI. The V end was cut by 2 bases, the J end by 7 bases, with 22 bases between. In DNA, the CDR3 is TGTGCCAGCAGTTACAACCCCAGCAGGGGACATAATCATACGCAGTATTTT. Its translation is CASSYNPSRGHNHTQYF.

The rearrangement links TRBV6-1 to TRBJ2-5, with D hard to call. The germline V gene has CDR1 MNHNS and CDR2 SASEGT. The CDR3 spans 15 residues. Trimming cost V 10 bases and J 11 bases, with 29 bases left between them. The CDR3 nucleotides read TGTGCCACCAATCGGTTGATTGGACCTGAAGTAGCTCAGTACTTC. This codes for CATNRLIGPEVAQYF.